This T cell receptor (beta chain) is drawn from a study of T cell clusters in autoimmune cytopenias (dated by TCRdb to about 2019). In terms of the full investigation: The median TRB sequencing depth was 50,000 to 60,000 reads per sample, and the median number of distinct TRB clonotypes was about 2,500 per sample. The goal of the study was to determine whether autoimmune cytopenia patients have a disease-specific immune repertoire signature that could serve as a blood-based biomarker. In autoimmune cytopenia patients, peripheral blood TRB and IGH repertoires were sequenced during active disease and over treatment follow-up, together with healthy, CLL and autoimmune hepatitis controls. On the study overall, not on this receptor specifically: The T cell clusters were defined only in silico, and the functional role of the clusters was left to be validated experimentally. Compared with active autoimmune hepatitis patients, healthy donors had almost three times as many exclusive TRB clusters, a finding consistent with an autoimmunity-wide signature. The GLIPH analysis suggested a lack of physiological T cell clusters in primary autoimmune cytopenia patients, since some 46 clusters were exclusive to healthy donors whereas approximately 17 were exclusive to patients. Shifts in the TRB repertoire, including less even repertoires in secondary cytopenia and CLL, were mostly a reflection of lymphoma bias and not of autoimmunity. In the comparison of secondary cytopenia with CLL, the cluster-lack signature was not observed, apparently because the dominant lymphoma-associated repertoire masked the signature.

Via the germline V gene (reference sequence), CDR1 is LNHDA and CDR2 SQIVND. The CDR3 covers 14 residues, taking in both the cysteine and the phenylalanine. No DNA sequence is on record. Note on this clonotype: Its antigen is not yet known.

TRB rearrangements were amplified by multiplex PCR using a touch-down protocol with TRB-A and TRB-B primer pools mixed in one tube. Two consecutive PCR reactions with Phusion HS II polymerase added Illumina adapters and sample indices to the amplicons. The amplicons were gel-purified using the NucleoSpin Gel and PCR Clean-up kit, after which quantification was performed by Qubit and quality was checked on an Agilent 2100 Bioanalyzer. Libraries were sequenced on an Illumina MiSeq using 600-cycle, single-indexed, paired-end runs. In the source study's methods: TRB reads were aligned and assembled with MiXCR version 2.1.12 using the default MiXCR reference library. A clone was defined by each unique CDR3 nucleotide sequence, and analysis was restricted to productive sequences with at least two reads. Alpha-parameterized diversity profiles (alpha 0 to 5), including the Shannon (alpha 1) and Simpson (alpha 2) indices, were computed with an R script to assess repertoire diversity. The tcR package was used to compute combinatorial TRB VJ usage, and cohorts were compared on this usage by principal component analysis with ade4. GLIPH was used to cluster TCRbeta CDR3s in pairs of cohorts matched for age and read depth, and a Wilcoxon test was used to compare cluster frequencies. TCRdb reprocessed the raw reads; every CDR3 protein sequence is a single record, and DNA is not supplied. V and J calls and clone size were set by TCRdb, not the authors. This sample's records show 8,000 to 8,500 distinct CDR3 sequences. Clones ranked in the top ten supply 28% of the sample.

Each sample's TRB amplification started from roughly 270 ng of peripheral blood genomic DNA, which corresponds to around 36,000 genome equivalents. The source of this sequence is a human donor with an autoimmune cytopenia or autoimmune hepatitis (not recorded which). This receptor chain uses TRBV19 and TRBJ2-2; TCRdb reports TRBD1, a call that lacks DNA to check it against. Specimen: peripheral blood. The encoded CDR3 is CASSIPGTNGELFF.